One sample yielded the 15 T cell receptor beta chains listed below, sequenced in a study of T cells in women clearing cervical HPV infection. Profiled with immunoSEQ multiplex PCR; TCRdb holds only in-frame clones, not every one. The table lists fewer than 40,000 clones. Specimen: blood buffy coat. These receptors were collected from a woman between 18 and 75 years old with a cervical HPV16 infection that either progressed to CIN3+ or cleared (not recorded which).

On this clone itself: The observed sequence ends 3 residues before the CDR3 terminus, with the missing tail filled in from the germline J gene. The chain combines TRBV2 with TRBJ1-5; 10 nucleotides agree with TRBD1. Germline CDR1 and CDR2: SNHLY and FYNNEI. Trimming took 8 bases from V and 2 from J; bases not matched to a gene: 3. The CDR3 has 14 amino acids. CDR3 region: CASEGTGGNQPQHF. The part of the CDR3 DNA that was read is TGTGCCAGCGAGGGGACAGGGGGCAATCAGCCC.

CDR3 bases read: TGCGCCAGCAGCCATGGTTCGGTGTCCTACGAG. Amino acid sequence: CASSHGSVSYE. The whole CDR3 is CASSHGSVSYEQYF. The chain couples TRBV5-1 to TRBJ2-7; no definite D call. The read ends 3 residues early relative to the CDR3; the germline J gene fills the gap. Trimming took 4 bases from V and 1 from J, leaving 12 bases between them. Germline-derived CDR1 and CDR2 are SGHRS and YFSETQ. This CDR3 spans 14 amino acids.

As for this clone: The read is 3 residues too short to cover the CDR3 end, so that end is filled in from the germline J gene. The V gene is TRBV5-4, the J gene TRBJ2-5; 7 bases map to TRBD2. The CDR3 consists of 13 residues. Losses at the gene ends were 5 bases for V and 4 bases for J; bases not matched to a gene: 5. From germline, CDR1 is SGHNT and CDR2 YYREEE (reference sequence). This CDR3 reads CASRSGLGETQYF. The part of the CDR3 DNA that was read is TGTGCCAGCAGGTCCGGACTAGGAGAGACC. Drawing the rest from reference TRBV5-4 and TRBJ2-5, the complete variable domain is ETGVTQSPTHLIKTRGQQVTLRCSSQSGHNTVSWYQQALGQGPQFIFQYYREEENGRGNFPPRFSGLQFPNYSSELNVNALELDDSALYLCASRSGLGETQYFGPGTRLLVL.

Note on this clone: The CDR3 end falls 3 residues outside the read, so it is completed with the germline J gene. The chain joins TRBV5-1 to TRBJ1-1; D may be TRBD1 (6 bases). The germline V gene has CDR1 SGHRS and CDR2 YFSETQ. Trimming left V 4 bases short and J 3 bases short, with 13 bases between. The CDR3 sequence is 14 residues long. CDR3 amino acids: CASSIGQIDTEAFF. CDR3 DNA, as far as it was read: TGCGCCAGCAGCATAGGACAGATTGACACTGAA. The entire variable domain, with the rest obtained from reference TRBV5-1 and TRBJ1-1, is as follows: KAGVTQTPRYLIKTRGQQVTLSCSPISGHRSVSWYQQTPGQGLQFLFEYFSETQRNKGNFPGRFSGRQFSNSRSEMNVSTLELGDSALYLCASSIGQIDTEAFFGQGTRLTVV.

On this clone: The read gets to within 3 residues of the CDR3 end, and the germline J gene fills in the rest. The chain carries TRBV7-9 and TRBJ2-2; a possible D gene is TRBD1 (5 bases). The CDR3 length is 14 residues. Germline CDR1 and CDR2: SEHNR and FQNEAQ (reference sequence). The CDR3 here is CASSLEGVNEKLFF. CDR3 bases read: TGTGCCAGCAGCCTTGAAGGGGTTAATGAAAAG.

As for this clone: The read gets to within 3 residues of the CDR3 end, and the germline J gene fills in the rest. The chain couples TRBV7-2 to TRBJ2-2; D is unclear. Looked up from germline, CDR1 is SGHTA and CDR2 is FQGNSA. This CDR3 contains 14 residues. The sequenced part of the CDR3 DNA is TGTGCCAGCAGCCCCCCGGGTTTCGATGAAAAG. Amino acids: CASSPPGFDEK. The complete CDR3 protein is CASSPPGFDEKLFF.

The CDR3: CASTDLRAGITDTYTF. The DNA read from the CDR3 is TGTGCCAGCACCGACCTAAGGGCAGGGATAACAGATACC. The chain links TRBV6-2 or TRBV6-3 to TRBJ1-2, with D possibly being TRBD1 (5 bases). The missing CDR3 end, 3 residues past where the read stops, is filled in from the germline J gene. Germline CDR1 MNHEY, CDR2 SVGEGT. CDR3 length: 16 residues.

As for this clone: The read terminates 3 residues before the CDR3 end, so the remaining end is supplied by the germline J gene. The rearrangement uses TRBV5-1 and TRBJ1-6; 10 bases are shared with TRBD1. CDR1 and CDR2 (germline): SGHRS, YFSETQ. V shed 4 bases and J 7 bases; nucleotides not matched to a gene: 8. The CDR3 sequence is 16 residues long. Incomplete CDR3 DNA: TGCGCCAGCAGCCTGGGACAGGGGATCCTAAATTCACCC. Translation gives CASSLGQGILNSP. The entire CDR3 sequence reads CASSLGQGILNSPLHF.

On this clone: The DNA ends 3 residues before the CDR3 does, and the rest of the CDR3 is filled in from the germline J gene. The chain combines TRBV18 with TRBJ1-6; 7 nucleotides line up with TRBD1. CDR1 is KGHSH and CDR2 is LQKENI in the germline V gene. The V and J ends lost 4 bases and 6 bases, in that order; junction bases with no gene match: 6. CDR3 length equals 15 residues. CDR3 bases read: TGTGCCAGCTCACAGGGGGCTGAGATTAATTCACCC. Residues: CASSQGAEINSP. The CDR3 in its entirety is CASSQGAEINSPLHF.

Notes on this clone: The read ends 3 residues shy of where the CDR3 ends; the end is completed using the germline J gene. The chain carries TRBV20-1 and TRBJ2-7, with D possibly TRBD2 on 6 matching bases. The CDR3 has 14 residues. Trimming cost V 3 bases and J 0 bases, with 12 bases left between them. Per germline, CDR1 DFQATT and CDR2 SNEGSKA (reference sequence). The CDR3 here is CSARGTLNSYEQYF. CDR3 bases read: TGCAGTGCTAGGGGGACTCTCAACTCCTACGAG.

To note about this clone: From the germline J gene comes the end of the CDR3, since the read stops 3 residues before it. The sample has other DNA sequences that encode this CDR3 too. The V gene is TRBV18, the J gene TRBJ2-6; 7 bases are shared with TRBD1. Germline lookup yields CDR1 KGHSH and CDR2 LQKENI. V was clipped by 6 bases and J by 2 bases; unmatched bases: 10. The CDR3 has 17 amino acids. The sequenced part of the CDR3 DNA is TGTGCCAGCTCTCCTCGGGACAGTGCCGCTGGGGCCAACGTC. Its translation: CASSPRDSAAGANV. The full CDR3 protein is CASSPRDSAAGANVLTF.

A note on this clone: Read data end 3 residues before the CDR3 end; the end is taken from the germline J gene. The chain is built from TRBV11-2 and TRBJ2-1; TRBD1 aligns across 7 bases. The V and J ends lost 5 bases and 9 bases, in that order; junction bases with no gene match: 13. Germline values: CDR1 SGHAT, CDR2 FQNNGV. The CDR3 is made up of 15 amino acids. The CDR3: CASSQQGYNQGEQFF. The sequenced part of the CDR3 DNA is TGTGCCAGCAGCCAACAGGGGTACAATCAGGGTGAG.

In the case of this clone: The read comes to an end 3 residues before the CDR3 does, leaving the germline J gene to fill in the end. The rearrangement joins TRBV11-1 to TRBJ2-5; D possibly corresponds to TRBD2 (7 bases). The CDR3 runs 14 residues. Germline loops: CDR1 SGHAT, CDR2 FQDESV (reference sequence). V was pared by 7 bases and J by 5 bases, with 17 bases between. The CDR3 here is CASKGGVFWETQYF. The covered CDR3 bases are TGTGCCAGCAAGGGGGGGGTCTTCTGGGAGACC.

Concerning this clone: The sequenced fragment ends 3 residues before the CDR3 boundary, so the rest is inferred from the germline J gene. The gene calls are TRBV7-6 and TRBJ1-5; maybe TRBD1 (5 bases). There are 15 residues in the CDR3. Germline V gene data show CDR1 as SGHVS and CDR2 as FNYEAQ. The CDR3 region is CASSLGAEGINPQHF. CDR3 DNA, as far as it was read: TGTGCCAGCAGCTTAGGGGCGGAGGGGATCAATCCC.

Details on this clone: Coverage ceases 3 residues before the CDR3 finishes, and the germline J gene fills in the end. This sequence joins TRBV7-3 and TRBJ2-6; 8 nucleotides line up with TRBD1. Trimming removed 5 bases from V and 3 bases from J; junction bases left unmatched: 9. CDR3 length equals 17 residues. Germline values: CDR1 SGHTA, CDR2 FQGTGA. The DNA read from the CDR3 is TGTGCCAGCAGCCTACCGACAGGGGTGGTTGGGGCCAACGTC. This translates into CASSLPTGVVGANV. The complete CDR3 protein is CASSLPTGVVGANVLTF. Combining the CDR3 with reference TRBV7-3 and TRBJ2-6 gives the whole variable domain GAGVSQTPSNKVTEKGKYVELRCDPISGHTALYWYRQSLGQGPEFLIYFQGTGAADDSGLPNDRFFAVRPEGSVSTLKIQRTERGDSAVYLCASSLPTGVVGANVLTFGAGSRLTVL.